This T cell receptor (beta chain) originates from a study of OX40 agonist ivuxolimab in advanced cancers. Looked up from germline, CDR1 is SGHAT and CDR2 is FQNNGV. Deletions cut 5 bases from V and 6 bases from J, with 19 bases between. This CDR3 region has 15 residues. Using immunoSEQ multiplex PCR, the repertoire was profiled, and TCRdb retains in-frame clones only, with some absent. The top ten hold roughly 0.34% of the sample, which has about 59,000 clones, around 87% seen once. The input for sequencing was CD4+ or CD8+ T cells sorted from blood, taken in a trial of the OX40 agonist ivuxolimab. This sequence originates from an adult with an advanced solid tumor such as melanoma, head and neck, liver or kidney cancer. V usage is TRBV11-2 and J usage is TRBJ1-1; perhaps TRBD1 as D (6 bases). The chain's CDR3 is CASSPRGGESSEAFF. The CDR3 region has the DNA TGTGCCAGCAGCCCCCGGGGGGGCGAGTCGTCTGAAGCTTTCTTT.